At least ten counts were recorded for the clone carrying this T cell receptor (beta chain). V lost 0 bases, J lost 9 bases, and 9 bases stayed unmatched. Germline CDR1 is DFQATT and CDR2 is SNEGSKA (reference sequence). CDR3 size: 16 residues. The data were taken from a study of blood T cells in healthy people across ages. Using a J-beta primer mix together with a sample-barcoded 5' primer, a second PCR was run for about 7 to 12 cycles. Each cDNA was tagged by a template-switch adaptor containing 12 random nucleotides. TCRdb used MiXCR to reprocess the 5' RACE reads, holding one entry per CDR3 protein. The sample has 650,000 to 700,000 distinct CDR3 sequences, around 32% seen once; the top ten hold 15% to 17%.

This chain joins TRBV20-1 and TRBJ1-6; TRBD1 aligns across 9 bases. The sequence derives from a woman older than 75 in good health. Sequencing input: blood. DNA for the CDR3: TGCAGTGCTAGAGAGGGACAGGGTCTCAGGGGTTCACCCCTCCACTTT. It encodes CSAREGQGLRGSPLHF.